Sequencing of this T cell receptor beta chain was carried out in a study of blood T cells in healthy people across ages. Trimming took 6 bases from V and 4 from J; bases not matched to a gene: 6. The germline CDR1 and CDR2 sequences are MGHDK and SYGVNS. The CDR3 is 14 residues long. A sample-barcoded 5' primer and a J-beta primer mix were used in a second PCR of roughly 6 to 12 cycles. TCRdb re-analysed the 5' RACE reads in MiXCR, keeping a single row per CDR3 protein. Counted here are about a million distinct CDR3 sequences, roughly half occurring once; the ten biggest clones make up about 21%. The sequence was obtained from a woman between 55 and 75 years old in good health. Sequencing input: blood. This chain links TRBV25-1 with TRBJ2-5; 9 nucleotides match TRBD1. CDR3 sequence (DNA): TGTGCCAGCAGCCCGGGGACAGGGACAGAGACCCAGTACTTC. It specifies CASSPGTGTETQYF.